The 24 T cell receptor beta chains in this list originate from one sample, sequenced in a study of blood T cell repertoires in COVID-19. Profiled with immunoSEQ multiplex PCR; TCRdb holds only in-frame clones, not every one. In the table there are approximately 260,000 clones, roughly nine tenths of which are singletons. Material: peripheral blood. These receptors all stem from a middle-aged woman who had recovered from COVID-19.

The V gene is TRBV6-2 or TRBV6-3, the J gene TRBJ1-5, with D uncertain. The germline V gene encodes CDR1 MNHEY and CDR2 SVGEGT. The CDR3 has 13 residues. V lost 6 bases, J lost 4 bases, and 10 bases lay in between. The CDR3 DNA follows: TGTGCCAGCAGCCCGGAGGCTAATCAGCCCCAGCATTTT. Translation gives CASSPEANQPQHF.

CDR3 nucleotide sequence: TGTGCCAGCAGCTCAGGACTAGCCCACTCCTACAATGAGCAGTTCTTC. It codes for CASSSGLAHSYNEQFF. The J gene is TRBJ2-1, the V gene TRBV9, with TRBD2 matching over 8 bases. This CDR3 spans 16 amino acids. V was pared by 4 bases and J by 0 bases, with 6 bases of the junction left unmatched. The V gene's germline CDR1 is SGDLS and CDR2 YYNGEE. The whole variable domain, filled in from reference TRBV9 and TRBJ2-1, reads DSGVTQTPKHLITATGQRVTLRCSPRSGDLSVYWYQQSLDQGLQFLIQYYNGEERAKGNILERFSAQQFPDLHSELNLSSLELGDSALYFCASSSGLAHSYNEQFFGPGTRLTVL.

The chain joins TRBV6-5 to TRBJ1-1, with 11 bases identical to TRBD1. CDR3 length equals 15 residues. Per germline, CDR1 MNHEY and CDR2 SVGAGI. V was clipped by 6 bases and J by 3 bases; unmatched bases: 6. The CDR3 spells CASSHGDRGDTEAFF. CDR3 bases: TGTGCCAGCAGCCATGGGGACAGGGGGGACACTGAAGCTTTCTTT.

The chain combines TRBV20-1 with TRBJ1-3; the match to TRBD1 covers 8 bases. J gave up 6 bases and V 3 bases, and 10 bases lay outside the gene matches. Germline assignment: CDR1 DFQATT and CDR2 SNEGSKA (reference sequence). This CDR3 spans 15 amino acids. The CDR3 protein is CSASHFGTGVNTIYF. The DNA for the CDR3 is TGCAGTGCTAGTCATTTTGGGACAGGAGTAAACACCATATATTTT.

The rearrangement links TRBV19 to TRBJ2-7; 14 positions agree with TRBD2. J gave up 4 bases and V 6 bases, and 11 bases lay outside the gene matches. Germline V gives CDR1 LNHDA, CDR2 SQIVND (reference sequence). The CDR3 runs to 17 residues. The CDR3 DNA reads TGTGCCAGTAGAAACAACGGGACTAGCGGGAGAGAGTACGAGCAGTACGTC. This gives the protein CASRNNGTSGREYEQYV.

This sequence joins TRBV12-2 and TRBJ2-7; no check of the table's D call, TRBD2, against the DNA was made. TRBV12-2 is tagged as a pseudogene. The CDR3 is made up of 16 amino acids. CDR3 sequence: CASRSRSRDLTYEQYV. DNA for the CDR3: TGTGCAAGTCGCTCGCGCTCCCGGGACTTAACCTACGAGCAGTACGTC.

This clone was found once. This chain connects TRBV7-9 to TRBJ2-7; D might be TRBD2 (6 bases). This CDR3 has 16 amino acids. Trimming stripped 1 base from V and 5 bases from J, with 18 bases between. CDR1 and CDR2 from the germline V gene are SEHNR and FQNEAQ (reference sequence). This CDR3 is CASSLGPGVDRDEQYF. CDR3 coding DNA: TGTGCCAGCAGCTTAGGCCCGGGGGTCGACCGGGACGAGCAGTACTTC.

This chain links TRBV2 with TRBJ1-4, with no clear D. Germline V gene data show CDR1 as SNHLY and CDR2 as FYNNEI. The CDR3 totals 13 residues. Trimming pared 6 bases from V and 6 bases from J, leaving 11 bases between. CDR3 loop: CASRGPGDEKLFF. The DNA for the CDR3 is TGTGCCAGCAGGGGCCCCGGGGATGAAAAACTGTTTTTT.

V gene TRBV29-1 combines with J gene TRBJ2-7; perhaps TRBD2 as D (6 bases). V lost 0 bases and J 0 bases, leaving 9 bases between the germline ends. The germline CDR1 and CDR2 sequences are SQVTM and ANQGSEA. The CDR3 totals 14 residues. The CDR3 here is CSVEDRGTSYEQYF. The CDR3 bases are TGCAGCGTTGAAGATCGGGGGACCTCCTACGAGCAGTACTTC.

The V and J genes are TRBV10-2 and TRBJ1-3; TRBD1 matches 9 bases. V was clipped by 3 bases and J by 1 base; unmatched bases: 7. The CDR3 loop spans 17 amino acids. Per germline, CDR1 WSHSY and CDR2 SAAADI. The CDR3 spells CASSDGTGSVSGNTIYF. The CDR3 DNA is TGCGCCAGCAGTGATGGGACAGGGTCTGTTTCTGGAAACACCATATATTTT.

The CDR3 sequence: CASSIEGGDEKLFF. The CDR3, as DNA: TGTGCCAGCAGCATCGAGGGGGGGGACGAAAAACTGTTTTTT. The chain links TRBV28 to TRBJ1-4; maybe TRBD1 (6 bases). The V end lost 6 bases, the J end lost 8 bases, and 16 bases lay between the germline ends. The CDR3 has 14 residues. In germline, CDR1 is MDHEN, CDR2 SYDVKM.

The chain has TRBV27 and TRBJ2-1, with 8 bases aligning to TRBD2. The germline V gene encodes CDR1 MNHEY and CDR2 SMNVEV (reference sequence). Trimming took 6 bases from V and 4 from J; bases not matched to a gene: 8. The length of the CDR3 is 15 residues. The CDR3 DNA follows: TGTGCCAGCAGCCGTAGCGGGACCTCTTACAATGAGCAGTTCTTC. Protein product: CASSRSGTSYNEQFF.

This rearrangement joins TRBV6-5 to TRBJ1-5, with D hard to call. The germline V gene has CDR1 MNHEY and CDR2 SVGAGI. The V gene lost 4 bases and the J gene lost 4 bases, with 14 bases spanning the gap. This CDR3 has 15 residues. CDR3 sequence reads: CASSSGLLGNQPQHF. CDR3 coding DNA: TGTGCCAGCAGTTCCGGCCTCCTCGGGAATCAGCCCCAGCATTTT.

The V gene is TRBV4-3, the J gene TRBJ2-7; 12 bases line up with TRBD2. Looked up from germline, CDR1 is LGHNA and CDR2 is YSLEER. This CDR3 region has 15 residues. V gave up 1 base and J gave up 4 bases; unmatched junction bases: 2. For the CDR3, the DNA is TGCGCCAGCAGCCAAGCGACTAGCGGGAGTTACGAGCAGTACGTC. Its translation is CASSQATSGSYEQYV.

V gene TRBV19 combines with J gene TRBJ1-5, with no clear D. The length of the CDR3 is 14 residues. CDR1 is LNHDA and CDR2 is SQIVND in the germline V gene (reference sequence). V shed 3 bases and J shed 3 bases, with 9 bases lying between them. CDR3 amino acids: CASSIEEVNQPQHF. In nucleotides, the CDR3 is TGTGCCAGTAGTATCGAGGAGGTCAATCAGCCCCAGCATTTT.

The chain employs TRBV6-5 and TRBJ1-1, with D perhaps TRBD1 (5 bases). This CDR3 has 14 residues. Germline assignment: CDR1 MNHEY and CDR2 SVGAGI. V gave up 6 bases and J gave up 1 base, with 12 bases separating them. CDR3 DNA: TGTGCCAGCAGGGTAGGGGTCTCGAACACTGAAGCTTTCTTT. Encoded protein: CASRVGVSNTEAFF.

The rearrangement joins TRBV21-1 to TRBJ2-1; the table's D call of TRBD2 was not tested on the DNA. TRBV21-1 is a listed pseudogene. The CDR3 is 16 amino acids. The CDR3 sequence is CASSLGLAGRLMEQFF. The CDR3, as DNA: TGTGCCAGCAGCCTAGGACTAGCGGGAAGGTTAATGGAGCAGTTCTTC.

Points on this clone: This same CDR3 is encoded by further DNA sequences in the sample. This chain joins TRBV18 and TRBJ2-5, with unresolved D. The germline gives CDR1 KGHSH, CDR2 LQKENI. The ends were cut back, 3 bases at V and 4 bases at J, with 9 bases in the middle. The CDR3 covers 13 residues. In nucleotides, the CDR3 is TGTGCCAGCTCACCTGGCGGCGGAGAGACCCAGTACTTC. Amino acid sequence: CASSPGGGETQYF.

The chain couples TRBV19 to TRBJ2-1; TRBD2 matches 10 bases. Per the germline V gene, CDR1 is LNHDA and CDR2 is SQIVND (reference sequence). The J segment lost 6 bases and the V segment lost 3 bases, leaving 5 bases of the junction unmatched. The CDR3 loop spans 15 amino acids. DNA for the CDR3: TGTGCCAGTAGTATGTATGTAGCGGGAGGCAATGAGCAGTTCTTC. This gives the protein CASSMYVAGGNEQFF.

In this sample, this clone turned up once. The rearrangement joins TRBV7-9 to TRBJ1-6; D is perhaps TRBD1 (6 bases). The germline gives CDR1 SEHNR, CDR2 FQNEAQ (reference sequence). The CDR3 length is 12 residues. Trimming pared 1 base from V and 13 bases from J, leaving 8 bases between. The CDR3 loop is CASSLGQGPLHF. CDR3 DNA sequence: TGTGCCAGCAGCTTAGGGCAGGGGCCCCTCCACTTT.

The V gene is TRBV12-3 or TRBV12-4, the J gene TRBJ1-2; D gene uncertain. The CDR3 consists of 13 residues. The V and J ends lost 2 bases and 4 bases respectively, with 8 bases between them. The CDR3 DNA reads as TGTGCCAGCAGTTTACAGGCTTCCTATGGCTACACCTTC. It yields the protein CASSLQASYGYTF.

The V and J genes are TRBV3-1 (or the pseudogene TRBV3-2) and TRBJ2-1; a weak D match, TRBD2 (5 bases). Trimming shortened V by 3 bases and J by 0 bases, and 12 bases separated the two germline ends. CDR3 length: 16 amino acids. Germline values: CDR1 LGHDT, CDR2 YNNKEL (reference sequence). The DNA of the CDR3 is TGTGCCAGCAGCCACCATCGGGGAAGCTCCTACAATGAGCAGTTCTTC. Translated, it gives CASSHHRGSSYNEQFF.

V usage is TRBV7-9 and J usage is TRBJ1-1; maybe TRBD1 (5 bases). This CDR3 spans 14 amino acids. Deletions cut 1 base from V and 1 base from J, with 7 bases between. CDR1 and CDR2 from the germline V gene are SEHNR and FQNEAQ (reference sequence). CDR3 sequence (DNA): TGTGCCAGCAGCTTAGGGACATCGAACACTGAAGCTTTCTTT. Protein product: CASSLGTSNTEAFF.

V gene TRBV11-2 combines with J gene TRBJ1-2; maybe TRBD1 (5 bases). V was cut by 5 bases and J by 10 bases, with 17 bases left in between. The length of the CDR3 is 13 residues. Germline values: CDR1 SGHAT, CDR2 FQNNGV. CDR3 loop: CASSSGDEANYTF. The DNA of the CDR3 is TGTGCCAGCAGCAGCGGGGACGAGGCAAACTACACCTTC.